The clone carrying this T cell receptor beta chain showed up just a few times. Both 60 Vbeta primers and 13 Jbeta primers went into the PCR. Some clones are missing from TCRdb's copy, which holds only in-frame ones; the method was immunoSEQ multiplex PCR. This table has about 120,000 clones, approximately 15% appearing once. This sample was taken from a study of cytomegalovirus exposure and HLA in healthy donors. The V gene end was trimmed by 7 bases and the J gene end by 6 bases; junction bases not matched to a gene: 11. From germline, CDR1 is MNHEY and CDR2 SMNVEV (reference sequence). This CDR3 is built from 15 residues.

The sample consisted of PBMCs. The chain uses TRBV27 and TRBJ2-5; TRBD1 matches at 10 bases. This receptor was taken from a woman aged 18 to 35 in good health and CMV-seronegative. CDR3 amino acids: CASNLHWDRGKTQYF. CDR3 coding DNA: TGTGCCAGCAATCTTCATTGGGACAGGGGAAAGACCCAGTACTTC.